These T cell receptor beta chains were read from a single sample in a study of blood T cell repertoires in COVID-19. Measured with immunoSEQ multiplex PCR; TCRdb has only the in-frame clones, and not every one. The data contain around 130,000 clones, roughly 84% of them singletons. The sequenced sample consisted of peripheral blood. These receptors were taken from a man aged 25 to 40 with COVID-19, enrolled during active disease. Both conserved end residues are part of each CDR3. The D gene is left open where the match is weak. Some rows have no size entry. The others give once, few or many, or a class for an expanded clone.

cdr3_aa | cdr3_nt | j_call | v_call | clone_size | d_call
CASSLNGGQGPYEQYF | TGTGCCAGCAGCCTGAATGGGGGACAGGGACCCTACGAGCAGTACTTC | TRBJ2-7 | TRBV5-4 | NA | TRBD1
CASTLDSAKLEGVF | TGTGCCAGCACCCTGGATAGCGCGAAGCTCGAGGGAGTCTTC | TRBJ2-1 | TRBV6-5 | NA | NA
CASRSSGRNYEQYF | TGTGCCAGCAGATCTAGCGGGAGGAACTACGAGCAGTACTTC | TRBJ2-7 | TRBV28 | once | TRBD2
CASSLAFGADTQYF | TGTGCCAGCAGCTTAGCGTTCGGGGCAGATACGCAGTATTTT | TRBJ2-3 | TRBV7-8 | NA | NA
CASSLVAGGGTEAFF | TGTGCCAGCAGCTTAGTGGCTGGCGGGGGCACTGAAGCTTTCTTT | TRBJ1-1 | TRBV7-8 | NA | NA
CASSVAGGAVTNEKLFF | TGTGCCAGCAGCGTAGCGGGGGGCGCGGTAACTAATGAAAAACTGTTTTTT | TRBJ1-4 | TRBV9 | NA | NA
CASSPQGKGGNTIYF | TGTGCCAGCAGCCCCCAGGGGAAAGGGGGAAACACCATATATTTT | TRBJ1-3 | TRBV7-9 | NA | NA
CASSLPQGEQFF | TGTGCCAGCAGCTTACCACAGGGTGAGCAGTTCTTC | TRBJ2-1 | TRBV7-9 | NA | NA
CASSLNGLALTYNEQFF | TGTGCCAGCAGCTTAAATGGACTAGCGCTTACCTACAATGAGCAGTTCTTC | TRBJ2-1 | TRBV7-3 | NA | TRBD2
CASSLKAMTGDTEAFF | TGTGCCAGCTCACTAAAAGCTATGACAGGGGACACTGAAGCTTTCTTT | TRBJ1-1 | TRBV18 | NA | TRBD1
CASSYSGTGGFTEAFF | TGTGCCAGCAGTTACTCCGGGACAGGGGGCTTTACTGAAGCTTTCTTT | TRBJ1-1 | TRBV6-6 | NA | TRBD1
CASRPMTGVEEAHNYGYTF | TGTGCCAGCAGACCTATGACAGGAGTCGAGGAGGCGCATAACTATGGCTACACCTTC | TRBJ1-2 | TRBV6-2/TRBV6-3 | NA | NA
CASSSTSGSRSYEQYF | TGTGCCAGCAGCTCAACTAGCGGGAGTAGGTCCTACGAGCAGTACTTC | TRBJ2-7 | TRBV5-5 | NA | TRBD2
CASSFSRNSYNEQFF | TGTGCCAGCAGTTTCTCGCGAAACTCCTACAATGAGCAGTTCTTC | TRBJ2-1 | TRBV27 | NA | NA
CASAPGLVLPGELFF | TGTGCCAGCGCTCCCGGACTAGTTCTCCCCGGGGAGCTGTTTTTT | TRBJ2-2 | TRBV6-5 | NA | TRBD2
CASSGERGGYNEQFF | TGTGCCAGCAGTGGGGAAAGGGGTGGCTACAATGAGCAGTTCTTC | TRBJ2-1 | TRBV6-4 | few | NA
CASSQAYRAANEQYF | TGTGCCAGCAGCCAAGCCTACAGGGCGGCCAACGAGCAGTACTTC | TRBJ2-7 | TRBV4-2 | NA | NA
CASSLEGSSDEQYF | TGTGCCAGCAGCTTGGAGGGTTCTAGCGACGAGCAGTACTTC | TRBJ2-7 | TRBV5-8 | NA | NA
CASSPTGLSYEQYF | TGTGCCAGCAGCCCGACAGGGCTATCCTACGAGCAGTACTTC | TRBJ2-7 | TRBV28 | NA | TRBD1
CASSQDPTGRGTEAFF | TGCGCCAGCAGCCAAGATCCGACGGGGCGGGGAACTGAAGCTTTCTTT | TRBJ1-1 | TRBV4-3 | NA | NA
CASTPTQGLRQPQHF | TGTGCCAGCACCCCAACCCAGGGTTTAAGACAGCCCCAGCATTTT | TRBJ1-5 | TRBV2 | NA | NA
CAILEGKGETQYF | TGTGCCATCTTAGAAGGGAAGGGGGAGACCCAGTACTTC | TRBJ2-5 | TRBV10-3 | NA | NA
CAISRDTDGYTF | TGTGCCATCAGCCGGGACACTGATGGCTACACCTTC | TRBJ1-2 | TRBV10-3 | NA | NA
CSVEGLQVLGPNYGYTF | TGCAGCGTTGAAGGCCTCCAGGTACTAGGACCTAACTATGGCTACACCTTC | TRBJ1-2 | TRBV29-1 | few | NA
CASSRSGTSVTDTQYF | TGTGCCAGCTCGCGTTCCGGGACTAGCGTGACAGATACGCAGTATTTT | TRBJ2-3 | TRBV2 | once | TRBD2
CASSVVSGGETQYF | TGTGCCAGCAGCGTAGTATCCGGGGGGGAGACCCAGTACTTC | TRBJ2-5 | TRBV9 | NA | TRBD2
CASSPQSAGTEAFF | TGTGCCAGCAGCCCCCAGTCAGCGGGGACTGAAGCTTTCTTT | TRBJ1-1 | TRBV7-8 | NA | NA
CASSPRGTGYNEQFF | TGTGCCAGCTCACCACGCGGGACGGGCTACAATGAGCAGTTCTTC | TRBJ2-1 | TRBV18 | NA | NA
CASSSQGTAGANVLTF | TGTGCCAGCAGCTCGCAGGGTACTGCTGGGGCCAACGTCCTGACTTTC | TRBJ2-6 | TRBV7-2 | NA | NA
CATRDRGGAYNEQFF | TGTGCCACCAGAGACAGGGGTGGGGCATACAATGAGCAGTTCTTC | TRBJ2-1 | TRBV24-1 | NA | TRBD1
CASSRRTGGNSPLHF | TGTGCCAGCAGCCGAAGGACAGGGGGGAATTCACCCCTCCACTTT | TRBJ1-6 | TRBV2 | NA | TRBD1
CASSQTRPTDTQYF | TGTGCCAGCAGCCAAACCAGGCCCACAGATACGCAGTATTTT | TRBJ2-3 | TRBV14 | NA | NA
CASSLGTGANYGYTF | TGCGCCAGCAGCCTAGGGACAGGGGCGAACTATGGCTACACCTTC | TRBJ1-2 | TRBV5-1 | NA | TRBD1
CASSQGGTPPQFF | TGTGCCAGCAGCCAAGGGGGGACTCCCCCCCAGTTCTTC | TRBJ2-1 | TRBV3-1/TRBV3-2 | many | NA
CASSEGQGPYEQYF | TGCGCCAGCAGCGAAGGACAGGGACCCTACGAGCAGTACTTC | TRBJ2-7 | TRBV5-1 | once | TRBD1
CASSPSTSGTYEQYF | TGTGCCAGCAGTCCGTCGACTAGCGGTACCTACGAGCAGTACTTC | TRBJ2-7 | TRBV28 | NA | TRBD2
CASSPHPGTSGGEQFF | TGTGCCAGCTCACCGCACCCCGGGACTAGCGGTGGTGAGCAGTTCTTC | TRBJ2-1 | TRBV18 | few | TRBD2
CASSLQAAYEQYF | TGTGCCAGCAGTTTACAAGCCGCCTACGAGCAGTACTTC | TRBJ2-7 | TRBV12-3/TRBV12-4 | NA | NA
CASGGAGSETQYF | TGTGCCAGCGGGGGGGCAGGGTCCGAGACCCAGTACTTC | TRBJ2-5 | TRBV9 | NA | NA
CASSPREGRTDTQYF | TGTGCCAGCAGCCCGAGGGAGGGCCGGACAGATACGCAGTATTTT | TRBJ2-3 | TRBV7-9 | NA | TRBD2
CASSFSRGRPNSYEQYF | TGTGCCAGCAGTTTTTCCAGGGGAAGACCTAACTCCTACGAGCAGTACTTC | TRBJ2-7 | TRBV27 | NA | NA
CASSIEGARQETQYF | TGTGCCAGTAGTATAGAGGGGGCCAGACAAGAGACCCAGTACTTC | TRBJ2-5 | TRBV19 | NA | NA
CASRAGSGRNYEQYF | TGTGCCAGCCGCGCGGGTAGCGGGAGGAACTACGAGCAGTACTTC | TRBJ2-7 | TRBV2 | NA | TRBD2
CASSLDRSNQPQHF | TGTGCCAGCAGTCTGGACAGGAGCAATCAGCCCCAGCATTTT | TRBJ1-5 | TRBV28 | NA | TRBD1
CATSREDGRANEKLFF | TGTGCCACCAGCAGAGAAGACGGGAGGGCTAATGAAAAACTGTTTTTT | TRBJ1-4 | TRBV15 | NA | NA
CASSPGEATNEKLFF | TGTGCCAGCAGCCCGGGAGAGGCAACTAATGAAAAACTGTTTTTT | TRBJ1-4 | TRBV7-2 | few | NA
CASSSGTGREETQYF | TGTGCCAGCAGTTCCGGGACAGGCCGCGAGGAGACCCAGTACTTC | TRBJ2-5 | TRBV2 | NA | TRBD1
CAISEADRKNTEAFF | TGTGCCATCAGTGAAGCGGACAGAAAGAACACTGAAGCTTTCTTT | TRBJ1-1 | TRBV10-3 | NA | NA
CASSYLLAGEYEQYF | TGTGCCAGCAGTTACCTACTAGCGGGAGAATACGAGCAGTACTTC | TRBJ2-7 | TRBV6-6 | NA | TRBD2
CASSSRLAGGGETQYF | TGCGCCAGCAGCTCCCGACTAGCGGGAGGCGGGGAGACCCAGTACTTC | TRBJ2-5 | TRBV4-1 | NA | TRBD2
CASSSTFYEQYF | TGTGCCAGCAGCTCGACATTTTACGAGCAGTACTTC | TRBJ2-7 | TRBV11-2 | NA | NA
CASSDPSRTRTQYF | TGTGCCAGCAGTGACCCCTCTCGCACGCGTACGCAGTATTTT | TRBJ2-3 | TRBV6-4 | NA | NA
CASGSGMGSHEQFF | TGTGCCAGCGGATCGGGAATGGGTAGCCATGAGCAGTTCTTC | TRBJ2-1 | TRBV11-2 | few | NA
CASSIKTSGRADTQYF | TGTGCCAGTAGTATAAAGACTAGCGGGAGGGCAGATACGCAGTATTTT | TRBJ2-3 | TRBV19 | NA | TRBD2
CASSPLRTGGNTIYF | TGTGCCAGCAGTCCCCTAAGGACAGGGGGAAACACCATATATTTT | TRBJ1-3 | TRBV28 | NA | TRBD1